The 32 T cell receptor beta chains below all came from one sample that was sequenced in a study of T cells after posttransplantation cyclophosphamide. TCRdb's table, derived via immunoSEQ multiplex PCR, lists solely in-frame clones and lacks some. The sample lists tens of thousands of clones, none appearing once, the ten largest making up about 2%. Treatment was busulfan-fludarabine conditioning, a marrow graft, and cyclophosphamide on days +3 and +4. The source material was PBMCs, sampled after allogeneic stem cell transplant with posttransplant cyclophosphamide. These receptors all come from a young adult male patient who received an allogeneic stem cell transplant from a related donor, was CMV-positive, and had no GVHD. The graft donor may have contributed some T cells.

The chain links TRBV19 to TRBJ2-5, with 7 bases that match TRBD1. The J call is uncertain, as TRBJ2-7 better fits the DNA end. CDR1 and CDR2 (germline): LNHDA, SQIVND (reference sequence). This CDR3 contains 14 residues. The DNA for the CDR3 is TGTGCCAGTAGTATACAGGGGGTCTCCTACGAGCAGTACTTC. It specifies CASSIQGVSYEQYF.

This clone was detected many times. V usage is TRBV6-5 and J usage is TRBJ2-7, with D possibly being TRBD2 (7 bases). Trimming removed 3 bases at V and 2 bases at J, with 17 bases between. CDR3 length: 16 amino acids. Per germline, CDR1 MNHEY and CDR2 SVGAGI. CDR3 DNA: TGTGCCAGCAGTTATATGCCGGGGGGCCTTACCTACGAGCAGTACTTC. It yields the protein CASSYMPGGLTYEQYF.

In its sample, this clone was seen many times. This rearrangement joins TRBV10-3 to TRBJ1-5; 9 bases agree with TRBD1. Germline CDR1 reads ENHRY; CDR2 reads SYGVKD. The CDR3 loop spans 15 amino acids. V dropped 0 bases and J dropped 5; count of bases not matched to a gene: 2. Here the CDR3 reads CAISESGTGYQPQHF. Written as DNA, the CDR3 is TGTGCCATCAGTGAGTCAGGGACAGGGTATCAGCCCCAGCATTTT.

This clone has at least ten counts. The chain combines TRBV15 with TRBJ2-2; TRBD1 agrees at 10 bases. J gave up 3 bases and V 3 bases, and 7 bases lay outside the gene matches. The CDR3 consists of 17 residues. Germline loops: CDR1 LNHNV, CDR2 YYDKDF (reference sequence). CDR3 amino acids: CATSSEGGQGYTGELFF. The CDR3 nucleotides are TGTGCCACCAGCAGCGAGGGGGGACAGGGGTACACCGGGGAGCTGTTTTTT.

This clone was seen at least ten times. This chain uses TRBV19 with TRBJ2-7; D is possibly TRBD2 (6 bases). Germline V CDR1 and CDR2: LNHDA, SQIVND (reference sequence). Trimming removed 3 bases at V and 0 bases at J, with 12 bases between. There are 15 residues in the CDR3. The CDR3: CASSIWGESSYEQYF. CDR3 nucleotides: TGTGCCAGTAGTATTTGGGGGGAGTCCTCCTACGAGCAGTACTTC.

This clone has a count of ten or more. The V gene is TRBV7-2, the J gene TRBJ2-1; no firm D call. The CDR3 sequence is 16 residues long. V was pared by 0 bases and J by 6 bases, with 15 bases between. In germline, CDR1 is SGHTA, CDR2 FQGNSA. The CDR3 DNA reads as TGTGCCAGCAGCTTAGCATCCCAGTTACCCCCCAATGAGCAGTTCTTC. This encodes CASSLASQLPPNEQFF.

This clone was detected many times. This sequence joins TRBV27 and TRBJ2-1; 7 bases agree with TRBD2. With 3 bases clipped from V and 0 bases from J, the junction kept 2 bases outside the gene matches. The CDR3 totals 15 residues. Germline loops: CDR1 MNHEY, CDR2 SMNVEV (reference sequence). The CDR3 DNA reads as TGTGCCAGCAGTTTTGCTAGCGGCTCCTACAATGAGCAGTTCTTC. This sequence encodes CASSFASGSYNEQFF.

In its sample, this clone was seen many times. V is TRBV28 and J is TRBJ2-2, with D possibly being TRBD2 (6 bases). Germline CDR1 MDHEN, CDR2 SYDVKM. This CDR3 region has 17 residues. V lost 6 bases to trimming and J lost 5 bases, with 22 bases between them. The CDR3 spells CASRASWVAGPTGELFF. The CDR3 bases are TGTGCCAGCAGGGCCTCGTGGGTGGCGGGACCAACCGGGGAGCTGTTTTTT.

This clone was counted ten times or more. The rearrangement joins TRBV15 to TRBJ1-4, with 11 bases matching TRBD1. V dropped 0 bases and J dropped 7; count of bases not matched to a gene: 10. Germline CDR1 LNHNV, CDR2 YYDKDF (reference sequence). The length of the CDR3 is 18 residues. The CDR3 loop reads CATSRDPGQGVNGEKLFF. The CDR3 DNA is TGTGCCACCAGCAGAGATCCGGGACAGGGGGTCAACGGTGAAAAACTGTTTTTT.

This clone came up many times. The chain joins TRBV19 to TRBJ1-1; possible D gene TRBD1, 5 bases. Germline loops: CDR1 LNHDA, CDR2 SQIVND (reference sequence). Trimming removed 1 base from V and 5 bases from J, with 20 bases in between. CDR3 size: 17 residues. CDR3 nucleotide sequence: TGTGCCAGTAGTATAGTGGGAGGCAGGAGAGAGGGGACTGAAGCTTTCTTT. It encodes CASSIVGGRREGTEAFF.

This clone was counted ten times or more. The V call is TRBV5-1, the J call TRBJ2-5, with TRBD1 matching over 7 bases. The CDR3 is 14 residues long. V lost 4 bases and J lost 2; bases outside the gene matches: 5. CDR1 SGHRS and CDR2 YFSETQ come from the germline V gene. Written as DNA, the CDR3 is TGCGCCAGCAGCAGAACAGGGGTTCAAGAGACCCAGTACTTC. It yields the protein CASSRTGVQETQYF.

This clone was counted many times. V is TRBV15 and J is TRBJ2-6; TRBD1 matches at 7 bases. With 0 bases clipped from V and 2 bases from J, the junction kept 19 bases outside the gene matches. Germline CDR1 LNHNV, CDR2 YYDKDF (reference sequence). The CDR3 length is 22 residues. CDR3 residues: CATSRDWILDRASVAGANVLTF. The DNA for the CDR3 is TGTGCCACCAGCAGAGATTGGATTCTCGACAGGGCCTCAGTGGCTGGGGCCAACGTCCTGACTTTC.

This clone was observed many times. The chain links TRBV27 to TRBJ2-6, with 11 positions matching TRBD1. With 4 bases clipped from V and 4 bases from J, the junction kept 15 bases outside the gene matches. The CDR3 has 20 residues. The germline gives CDR1 MNHEY, CDR2 SMNVEV (reference sequence). CDR3 coding DNA: TGTGCCAGCAGTTCACCTACAGTTGGACAGGGGGCGAGGGGGGCCAACGTCCTGACTTTC. Protein: CASSSPTVGQGARGANVLTF.

Ten or more counts support this clone. The rearrangement links TRBV18 to TRBJ2-7, with 8 bases lining up with TRBD1. J was trimmed by 6 bases and V by 3 bases; bases with no gene match: 7. Germline CDR1 KGHSH, CDR2 LQKENI. CDR3 length: 14 amino acids. The CDR3 DNA is TGTGCCAGCTCACCGGACAGGGAGTGGAGCGAGCAGTACTTC. Translating it yields CASSPDREWSEQYF.

This clone was detected ten times or more. The V call is TRBV11-2, the J call TRBJ1-3, with D possibly matching TRBD1 (5 bases). Between the trimmed V and J ends, which lost 1 base and 8 bases, there was a span of 15 bases. Germline CDR1 reads SGHAT; CDR2 reads FQNNGV. The CDR3 runs 15 residues. CDR3 coding DNA: TGTGCCAGCAGCTTAGTAAGGGGTAAAGTTGACACCATATATTTT. Translated, it gives CASSLVRGKVDTIYF.

At least ten counts were recorded for this clone. The rearrangement joins TRBV4-2 to TRBJ2-3; TRBD2 might be the D (5 bases). The length of the CDR3 is 17 residues. Germline CDR1 reads LGHNA; CDR2 reads YNFKEQ. Trimming cost V 0 bases and J 1 base, with 14 bases left between them. CDR3 amino acids: CASSQDGKERGTDTQYF. CDR3 DNA: TGTGCCAGCAGCCAAGACGGGAAGGAGAGGGGCACAGATACGCAGTATTTT.

At least ten counts were recorded for this clone. The chain is built from TRBV6-5 and TRBJ2-7; D is uncertain. The CDR3 contains 14 residues. The V end was cut by 6 bases, the J end by 0 bases, with 12 bases between. Germline V CDR1 and CDR2: MNHEY, SVGAGI. The DNA of the CDR3 is TGTGCCAGCAGCCCGAGCGCGAACTCCTACGAGCAGTACTTC. It is translated as CASSPSANSYEQYF.

This clone was picked up many times. The genes are TRBV4-2 and TRBJ2-3; 10 bases align to TRBD2. Germline assignment: CDR1 LGHNA and CDR2 YNFKEQ. J gave up 0 bases and V 5 bases, and 5 bases lay outside the gene matches. This CDR3 is 16 amino acids long. This CDR3 is CASSYPSGGSTDTQYF. The CDR3 DNA sequence: TGTGCCAGCAGCTACCCTAGCGGGGGAAGCACAGATACGCAGTATTTT.

This clone was seen at least ten times. The V and J genes are TRBV2 and TRBJ1-2, with unresolved D. Germline V lookup: CDR1 SNHLY, CDR2 FYNNEI. The CDR3 sequence is 13 residues long. The V gene lost 8 bases and the J gene lost 2 bases, with 12 bases spanning the gap. CDR3 DNA: TGTGCCAGCCCACCTTCGGTCAACTATGGCTACACCTTC. Its protein is CASPPSVNYGYTF.

This clone was observed at least ten times. V and J are TRBV6-5 and TRBJ1-2, with D maybe TRBD1 (6 bases). V lost 6 bases to trimming and J lost 8 bases, with 10 bases between them. This CDR3 comprises 11 residues. Germline loops: CDR1 MNHEY, CDR2 SVGAGI. The CDR3 DNA sequence: TGTGCCAGCAGAACGGGACAAGGCTACACCTTC. Translated: CASRTGQGYTF.

In its sample, this clone was seen many times. V gene TRBV9 combines with J gene TRBJ1-6; 7 bases fit TRBD1. CDR3 size: 18 residues. Trimming cost V 3 bases and J 1 base; bases outside gene matches: 10. CDR1 is SGDLS, CDR2 YYNGEE, per germline. The CDR3 protein is CASSEPQGRLSYNSPLHF. As DNA, the CDR3 is TGTGCCAGCAGCGAACCACAGGGGAGACTATCCTATAATTCACCCCTCCACTTT.

The sample holds many counts of this clone. The chain uses TRBV11-2 and TRBJ2-3, with a tentative D call TRBD1 (6 bases). The CDR3 runs 14 residues. Germline V lookup: CDR1 SGHAT, CDR2 FQNNGV. Trimming took off 5 bases at V and 7 bases at J, with 16 bases between the two ends. The CDR3 loop reads CASSRMDSPNTQYF. The CDR3, as DNA: TGTGCCAGCAGCCGTATGGACAGTCCGAATACGCAGTATTTT.

In this sample, this clone turned up many times. The chain is built from TRBV29-1 and TRBJ2-3, with 7 bases matching TRBD1. Germline values: CDR1 SQVTM, CDR2 ANQGSEA. Losses at the gene ends were 4 bases for V and 1 base for J; bases not matched to a gene: 2. The CDR3 runs 13 residues. The CDR3 region is CSVGGQGTDTQYF. In DNA, the CDR3 is TGCAGCGTTGGAGGACAGGGCACAGATACGCAGTATTTT.

This clone came up many times. The genes are TRBV7-8 and TRBJ2-1, with D perhaps matching TRBD2 (7 bases). Deletions cut 8 bases from V and 7 bases from J, with 15 bases between. Looked up from germline, CDR1 is SGHVS and CDR2 is FQNEAQ. The CDR3 has 13 amino acids. The CDR3 sequence is CASGRGAGNEQFF. In nucleotides, the CDR3 is TGTGCCAGCGGACGGGGGGCGGGAAATGAGCAGTTCTTC.

This clone was found many times. This sequence joins TRBV5-1 and TRBJ1-4; 8 nucleotides align to TRBD1. This CDR3 spans 14 amino acids. J gave up 8 bases and V 4 bases, and 7 bases lay outside the gene matches. CDR1 is SGHRS and CDR2 is YFSETQ in the germline V gene. CDR3 region: CASSTGTGSEKLFF. The DNA of the CDR3 is TGCGCCAGCAGCACCGGGACAGGCAGCGAAAAACTGTTTTTT.

There are many counts of this clone. J is TRBJ1-1 and V is TRBV4-1; TRBD1 agrees at 7 bases. The junction had 21 bases not matched to a gene; V was cut back by 1 base and J by 1 base. This CDR3 is 21 amino acids long. Germline V gene lookup returns CDR1 MGHRA and CDR2 YSYEKL. The CDR3 DNA follows: TGCGCCAGCAGCCAAGGTCTTACCCAGGACAGGCCATTCGTAGGGAACACTGAAGCTTTCTTT. Its translation: CASSQGLTQDRPFVGNTEAFF.

This clone was observed at least ten times. J is TRBJ2-2 and V is TRBV18; perhaps TRBD2 as D (6 bases). The CDR3 runs to 14 residues. Germline lookup yields CDR1 KGHSH and CDR2 LQKENI. The V and J ends lost 4 bases and 5 bases respectively, with 11 bases between them. The CDR3 is CASSRAGGTGELFF. CDR3 in DNA: TGTGCCAGCTCACGGGCCGGGGGTACCGGGGAGCTGTTTTTT.

This clone has a handful of counts. The chain combines TRBV30 with TRBJ2-1, with D tentatively TRBD1 (5 bases). CDR1 and CDR2 (germline): GTSNPN, SVGIG (reference sequence). Trimming left V 6 bases short and J 0 bases short, with 9 bases between. There are 13 residues in the CDR3. CDR3 nucleotides: TGTGCCTGTGCAGGGTCCTCCTACAATGAGCAGTTCTTC. Its translation: CACAGSSYNEQFF.

This clone was counted many times. The chain joins TRBV2 to TRBJ2-7, with 8 bases fitting TRBD1. The CDR3 has 14 residues. Germline V gene sequence: CDR1 SNHLY, CDR2 FYNNEI. The junction had 6 bases not matched to a gene; V was cut back by 6 bases and J by 2 bases. CDR3 residues: CASRGQGFPYEQYF. CDR3 sequence (DNA): TGTGCCAGCAGAGGACAGGGATTTCCCTACGAGCAGTACTTC.

The rearrangement joins TRBV5-4 to TRBJ1-6; D remains ambiguous. The germline V gene has CDR1 SGHNT and CDR2 YYREEE (reference sequence). V lost 0 bases to trimming and J lost 8 bases, with 6 bases between them. CDR3 length: 13 residues. The CDR3 loop is CASSLGGDSPLHF. In DNA form, the CDR3 reads TGTGCCAGCAGCTTGGGCGGGGATTCACCCCTCCACTTT. Supplemented by reference TRBV5-4 and TRBJ1-6, the full variable domain reads ETGVTQSPTHLIKTRGQQVTLRCSSQSGHNTVSWYQQALGQGPQFIFQYYREEENGRGNFPPRFSGLQFPNYSSELNVNALELDDSALYLCASSLGGDSPLHFGNGTRLTVT.

This clone was counted ten times or more. The chain has TRBV27 and TRBJ1-1, with D tentatively TRBD1 (6 bases). The CDR3 extends over 15 amino acids. Per the germline V gene, CDR1 is MNHEY and CDR2 is SMNVEV (reference sequence). With 4 bases removed from V and 7 bases from J, the gap between germline ends came to 19 bases. The CDR3, as DNA: TGTGCCAGCAGTTCCAAATCGATCGGACAGTATGAAGCTTTCTTT. It codes for CASSSKSIGQYEAFF.

This clone was observed many times. The chain employs TRBV9 and TRBJ2-3, with 14 bases that match TRBD2. Per the germline V gene, CDR1 is SGDLS and CDR2 is YYNGEE. This CDR3 is 15 amino acids long. J lost 9 bases, V lost 3 bases, and 6 bases had no gene match. The CDR3 reads CASSAPGLAGDTQYF. In DNA form, the CDR3 reads TGTGCCAGCAGCGCCCCGGGACTAGCGGGGGACACGCAGTATTTT.